This TCR beta chain derives from a study of beta chain features in type 1 diabetes. This clone was seen more than once but under ten times. The antigen is undetermined. Germline CDR1 reads SNHLY; CDR2 reads FYNNEI. The germline V and J ends were trimmed by 7 bases and 0 bases, with 13 bases remaining between them. This CDR3 spans 14 amino acids. cDNA synthesis used the whole RNA isolate, giving expressed TCRB sequences. The method was immunoSEQ multiplex PCR; TCRdb's version includes in-frame clones alone and lacks a portion of them. The sample carries about 160,000 clones, 7.5% to 10% recorded once. Findings and caveats of the study: Insertion counts at VDJ junctions were lower in type 1 diabetes patients, who also showed more deletions there.

This receptor was taken from a woman under 30 in good health. This chain joins TRBV2 and TRBJ2-7; possible D gene TRBD2, 5 bases. Input material: central memory CD4+ T cells from blood. CDR3 in DNA: TGTGCCAGCAAGACCGACGGGAACTCCTACGAGCAGTACTTC. The encoded protein is CASKTDGNSYEQYF.